This TCR beta chain appears in the sequencing data of a study of blood T cells in healthy people across ages. The second PCR ran about 7 to 12 cycles with a sample-barcoded 5' primer and J-beta primers. Each cDNA molecule carried a tag from a template-switch adaptor that contained 12 random nucleotides. The study obtained at least 2.5 million CDR3-containing paired-end reads from every sample. TCRdb used MiXCR to reprocess the 5' RACE reads, holding one entry per CDR3 protein. The profile shows 1,800,000 or so distinct CDR3 sequences, approximately 40% of them singletons. For every donor, a draw yielded around 10 milliliters of peripheral blood. The study's findings and limits: Long-lived donors carried more naive CD4+ cells and greater diversity than aged donors.

V gave up 6 bases and J gave up 3 bases; unmatched junction bases: 5. This CDR3 spans 14 amino acids. CDR1 MNHEY and CDR2 SMNVEV come from the germline V gene (reference sequence). Details on this clonotype: Its antigen remains unidentified.

The chain links TRBV27 to TRBJ2-3; 8 positions match TRBD2. Sequencing was carried out using blood. The source is a human donor in good health. The CDR3 DNA is TGTGCCAGCAGACTAGCGGTTAGGACAGATACGCAGTATTTT. This encodes CASRLAVRTDTQYF.